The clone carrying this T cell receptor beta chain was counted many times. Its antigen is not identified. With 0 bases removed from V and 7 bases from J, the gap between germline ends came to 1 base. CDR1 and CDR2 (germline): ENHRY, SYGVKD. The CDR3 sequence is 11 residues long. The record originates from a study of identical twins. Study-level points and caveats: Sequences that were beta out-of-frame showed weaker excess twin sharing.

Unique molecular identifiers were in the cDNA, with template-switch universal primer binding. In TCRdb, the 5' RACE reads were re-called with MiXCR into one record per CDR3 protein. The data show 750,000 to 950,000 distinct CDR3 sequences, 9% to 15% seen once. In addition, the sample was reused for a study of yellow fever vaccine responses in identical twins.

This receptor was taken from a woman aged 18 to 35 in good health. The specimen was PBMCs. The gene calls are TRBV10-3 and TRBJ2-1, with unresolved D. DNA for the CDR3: TGTGCCATCAGTGAGTCTAATGAGCAGTTCTTC. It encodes CAISESNEQFF.